This record concerns one T cell receptor beta chain sequence. A multiplex PCR was run with 60 Vbeta primers and 13 Jbeta primers. Sequencing was performed with immunoSEQ multiplex PCR; in TCRdb, only in-frame clones are kept and a portion is missing. The repertoire has 81,000 or so clones, approximately 65% of them found once; the top ten carry around 5%. This specimen belongs to a study of cytomegalovirus exposure and HLA in healthy donors. V lost 3 bases, J lost 2 bases, and 8 bases lay in between. Germline V lookup: CDR1 SGHRS, CDR2 YFSETQ. The CDR3 is 13 amino acids. V gene TRBV5-1 combines with J gene TRBJ1-1; TRBD1 might be the D (5 bases). This clonotype was obtained from a woman in her 30s in good health and CMV-seropositive. Sample: PBMCs. The CDR3 bases are TGCGCCAGCAGCTACCAGGGCAACACTGAAGCTTTCTTT. As protein: CASSYQGNTEAFF.